These 17 T cell receptor beta chains were sequenced from one sample in a study of identical twins. TCRdb recomputed calls from the 5' RACE reads with MiXCR, one row per CDR3 protein. The sample yields around 500,000 distinct CDR3 sequences, about 14% seen once. The same sample was also studied in work on yellow fever vaccine responses in identical twins.

Sequences were obtained from CD4+ T cells sorted from blood. All receptors derive from a woman aged 18-30 years in good health.

The chain is built from TRBV27 and TRBJ1-2, with D uncertain. V was shortened by 6 bases and J by 0 bases, with 14 bases between the two germline ends. This CDR3 comprises 15 residues. Per the germline V gene, CDR1 is MNHEY and CDR2 is SMNVEV (reference sequence). CDR3 in DNA: TGTGCCAGCAGCCCCTCGGGTTACACTAACTATGGCTACACCTTC. The encoded protein is CASSPSGYTNYGYTF.

This clonotype appeared many times. The chain uses TRBV27 and TRBJ1-6; 9 bases map to TRBD1. Per germline, CDR1 MNHEY and CDR2 SMNVEV (reference sequence). J was trimmed by 2 bases and V by 2 bases; bases with no gene match: 4. This CDR3 contains 17 residues. Written as DNA, the CDR3 is TGTGCCAGCAGTTTAGTGGGACAGGGAACCTATAATTCACCCCTCCACTTT. Its protein is CASSLVGQGTYNSPLHF.

This clonotype was observed many times. V usage is TRBV18 and J usage is TRBJ2-7; perhaps TRBD1 as D (6 bases). CDR3 length: 13 residues. V gave up 4 bases and J gave up 5 bases, with 12 bases separating them. CDR1 and CDR2 from the germline V gene are KGHSH and LQKENI. This CDR3 reads CASSLQGRNEQYF. CDR3 nucleotides: TGTGCCAGCTCACTTCAGGGGCGCAACGAGCAGTACTTC.

The chain joins TRBV10-3 to TRBJ2-3; 8 bases line up with TRBD2. The CDR3 totals 15 residues. CDR1 ENHRY and CDR2 SYGVKD come from the germline V gene. Losses at the gene ends were 4 bases for V and 3 bases for J; bases not matched to a gene: 6. CDR3 in amino acids: CAISGSGKETDTQYF. CDR3 DNA sequence: TGTGCCATCAGTGGTAGCGGGAAAGAAACAGATACGCAGTATTTT.

This clonotype was seen once. The V and J genes are TRBV3-1 and TRBJ2-5, with 10 nucleotides matching TRBD2. The V segment lost 1 base and the J segment 5 bases; nucleotides outside the gene matches: 7. The CDR3 is 16 amino acids. Germline CDR1 is LGHDT and CDR2 is YNNKEL (reference sequence). CDR3 loop: CASSQALTSGQETQYF. The CDR3 region has the DNA TGTGCCAGCAGCCAAGCCTTGACTAGCGGGCAGGAGACCCAGTACTTC.

The chain employs TRBV12-3 or TRBV12-4 and TRBJ2-7, with a possible D match to TRBD2 (5 bases). V dropped 3 bases and J dropped 4 bases, with 16 bases sitting between them. The CDR3 runs to 15 residues. CDR3 in DNA: TGTGCCAGCAGTTTGTTCAGCGGAGGTGTTTACGAGCAGTACTTC. Its translation is CASSLFSGGVYEQYF.

This clonotype was seen only a few times. The CDR3 DNA is TGTGCCAGCAGTTCCATGAGGACAGGGGGTAACGAGCAGTACTTC. Protein sequence: CASSSMRTGGNEQYF. V is TRBV6-5 and J is TRBJ2-7; 10 bases match TRBD1. Trimming took 4 bases from V and 5 from J; bases not matched to a gene: 8. This CDR3 is 15 amino acids long. Germline V lookup: CDR1 MNHEY, CDR2 SVGAGI.

This sequence joins TRBV20-1 and TRBJ2-3; D remains unclear. The CDR3 extends over 14 amino acids. V was pared by 1 base and J by 2 bases, with 10 bases between. The V gene's germline CDR1 is DFQATT and CDR2 SNEGSKA (reference sequence). CDR3 nucleotides: TGCAGTGCTAGAGCCCCCCCGGACACAGATACGCAGTATTTT. Encoded protein: CSARAPPDTDTQYF.

Many counts were recorded for this clonotype. The chain is built from TRBV29-1 and TRBJ2-1; weak D call: TRBD1 (5 bases). Germline V CDR1 and CDR2: SQVTM, ANQGSEA. V was trimmed by 6 bases and J by 12 bases, leaving 24 bases between them. The CDR3 is made up of 14 amino acids. In DNA form, the CDR3 reads TGCAGCGTAGGGGCTAGTTCATCTCTTTGGCGGCAGTTCTTC. This encodes CSVGASSSLWRQFF.

The sample holds a few counts of this clonotype. The chain links TRBV7-8 to TRBJ1-5, with D perhaps matching TRBD1 (5 bases). From germline, CDR1 is SGHVS and CDR2 FQNEAQ. There are 15 residues in the CDR3. The V gene lost 8 bases and the J gene lost 2 bases, with 16 bases spanning the gap. This chain's CDR3 is CASPRGRVGNQPQHF. CDR3 bases: TGTGCCAGCCCGCGAGGCAGGGTAGGCAATCAGCCCCAGCATTTT.

A few counts support this clonotype. The V gene is TRBV21-1, the J gene TRBJ2-7. TRBV21-1 is annotated as a pseudogene. The CDR3 extends over 15 amino acids. Here the CDR3 reads CASSSLTGPSYEQYF. DNA for the CDR3: TGTGCCAGCAGCAGCTTGACAGGACCTTCCTACGAGCAGTACTTC.

In this sample, this clonotype turned up a few times. The gene calls are TRBV10-3 and TRBJ2-1, with D perhaps matching TRBD1 (5 bases). Trimming pared 3 bases from V and 4 bases from J, leaving 13 bases between. CDR3 length: 15 residues. From germline, CDR1 is ENHRY and CDR2 SYGVKD. The CDR3 loop reads CAISEGVLQYNEQFF. CDR3 bases: TGTGCCATCAGTGAAGGGGTTCTGCAATACAATGAGCAGTTCTTC.

The V and J genes are TRBV18 and TRBJ1-6; D is possibly TRBD1 (6 bases). CDR1 and CDR2 from the germline V gene are KGHSH and LQKENI. V lost 4 bases and J lost 5, with 15 bases in between. This CDR3 is 16 amino acids long. CDR3 DNA: TGTGCCAGCTCACTACAAACCGAGGGGGATAATTCACCCCTCCACTTT. The encoded protein is CASSLQTEGDNSPLHF.

This clonotype turned up a few times. The chain recombines TRBV5-1 with TRBJ2-1; no reliable D call. The CDR3 runs 15 residues. The V gene lost 2 bases and the J gene lost 5 bases, with 14 bases spanning the gap. Germline V gene data show CDR1 as SGHRS and CDR2 as YFSETQ. In DNA form, the CDR3 reads TGCGCCAGCAGCTTTTCCTCCAGATCCGACAATGAGCAGTTCTTC. It specifies CASSFSSRSDNEQFF.

In this sample, this clonotype turned up a few times. V gene TRBV5-1 combines with J gene TRBJ1-4; 7 nucleotides align to TRBD1. The germline V gene encodes CDR1 SGHRS and CDR2 YFSETQ. V shed 4 bases and J 3 bases; nucleotides not matched to a gene: 6. This CDR3 comprises 15 residues. CDR3 DNA: TGCGCCAGCAGCGTCTCACAGGGGTCTAATGAAAAACTGTTTTTT. This translates into CASSVSQGSNEKLFF.

This clonotype was counted between two and nine times. V and J are TRBV5-1 and TRBJ2-7; D is perhaps TRBD1 or TRBD2 (5 bases each). Trimming left V 0 bases short and J 3 bases short, with 25 bases between. This CDR3 contains 19 residues. The germline V gene has CDR1 SGHRS and CDR2 YFSETQ. In DNA form, the CDR3 reads TGCGCCAGCAGCTTGGACCGGGACGGTCATCAAACTCCTCACTACGAGCAGTACTTC. As protein: CASSLDRDGHQTPHYEQYF. Filled out from reference TRBV5-1 and TRBJ2-7, the complete variable domain reads KAGVTQTPRYLIKTRGQQVTLSCSPISGHRSVSWYQQTPGQGLQFLFEYFSETQRNKGNFPGRFSGRQFSNSRSEMNVSTLELGDSALYLCASSLDRDGHQTPHYEQYFGPGTRLTVT.

This clonotype was found a few times. The chain combines TRBV7-2 with TRBJ2-3; D is undetermined. This CDR3 is built from 15 residues. V was trimmed by 1 base and J by 2 bases, leaving 10 bases between them. Germline-derived CDR1 and CDR2 are SGHTA and FQGNSA. CDR3 amino acids: CASSLVHIPTDTQYF. The CDR3 DNA follows: TGTGCCAGCAGCTTAGTTCACATTCCCACAGATACGCAGTATTTT.